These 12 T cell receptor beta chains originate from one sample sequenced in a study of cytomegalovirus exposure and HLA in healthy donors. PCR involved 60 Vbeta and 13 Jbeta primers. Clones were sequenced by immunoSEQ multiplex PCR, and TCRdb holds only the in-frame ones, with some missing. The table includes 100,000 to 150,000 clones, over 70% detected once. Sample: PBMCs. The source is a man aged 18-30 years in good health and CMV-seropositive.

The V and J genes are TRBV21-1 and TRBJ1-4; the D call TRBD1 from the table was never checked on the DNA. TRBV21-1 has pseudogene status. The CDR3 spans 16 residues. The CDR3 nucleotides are TGTGCCAGCAGCACCACATCGGGACAGAAGCATGAAAAACTGTTTTTT. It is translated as CASSTTSGQKHEKLFF.

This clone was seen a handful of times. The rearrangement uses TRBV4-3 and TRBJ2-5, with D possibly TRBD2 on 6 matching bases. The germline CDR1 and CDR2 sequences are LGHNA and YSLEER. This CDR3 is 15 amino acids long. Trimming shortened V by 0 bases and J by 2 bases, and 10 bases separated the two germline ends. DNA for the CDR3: TGCGCCAGCAGCCAAGAGGGGGGAAGACAAGAGACCCAGTACTTC. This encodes CASSQEGGRQETQYF.

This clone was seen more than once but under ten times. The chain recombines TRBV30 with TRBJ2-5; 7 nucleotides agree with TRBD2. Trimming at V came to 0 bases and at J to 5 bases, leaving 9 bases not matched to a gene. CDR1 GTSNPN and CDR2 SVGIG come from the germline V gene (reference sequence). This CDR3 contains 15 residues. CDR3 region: CAWSVRIWGGETQYF. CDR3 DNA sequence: TGTGCCTGGAGTGTACGTATATGGGGAGGGGAGACCCAGTACTTC. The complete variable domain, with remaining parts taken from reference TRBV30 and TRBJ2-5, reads SQTIHQWPATLVQPVGSPLSLECTVEGTSNPNLYWYRQAAGRGLQLLFYSVGIGQISSEVPQNLSASRPQDRQFILSSKKLLLSDSGFYLCAWSVRIWGGETQYFGPGTRLLVL.

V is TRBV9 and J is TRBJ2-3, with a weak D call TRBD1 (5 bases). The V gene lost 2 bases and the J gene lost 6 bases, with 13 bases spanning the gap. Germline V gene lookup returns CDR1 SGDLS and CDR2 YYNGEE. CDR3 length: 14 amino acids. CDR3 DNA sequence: TGTGCCAGCAGCGTGACAGCGCATACCGATACGCAGTATTTT. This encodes CASSVTAHTDTQYF. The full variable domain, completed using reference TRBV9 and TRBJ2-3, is DSGVTQTPKHLITATGQRVTLRCSPRSGDLSVYWYQQSLDQGLQFLIQYYNGEERAKGNILERFSAQQFPDLHSELNLSSLELGDSALYFCASSVTAHTDTQYFGPGTRLTVL.

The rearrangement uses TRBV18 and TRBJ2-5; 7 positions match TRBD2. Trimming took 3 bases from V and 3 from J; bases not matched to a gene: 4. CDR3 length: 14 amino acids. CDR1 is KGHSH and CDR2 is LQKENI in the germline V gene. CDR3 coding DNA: TGTGCCAGCTCACCGGGGGGGACCGAAGAGACCCAGTACTTC. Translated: CASSPGGTEETQYF.

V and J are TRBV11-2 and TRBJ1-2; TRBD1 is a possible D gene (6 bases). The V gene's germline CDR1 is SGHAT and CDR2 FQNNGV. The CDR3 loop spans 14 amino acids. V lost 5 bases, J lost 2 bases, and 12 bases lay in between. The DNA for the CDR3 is TGTGCCAGCAGCCCCCCGGACAGAAACTATGGCTACACCTTC. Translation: CASSPPDRNYGYTF.

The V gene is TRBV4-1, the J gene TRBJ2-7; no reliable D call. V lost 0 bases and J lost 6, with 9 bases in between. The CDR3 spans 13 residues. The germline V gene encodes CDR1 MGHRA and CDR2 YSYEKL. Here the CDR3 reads CASSQDMLSEQYF. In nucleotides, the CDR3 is TGCGCCAGCAGCCAAGATATGCTATCCGAGCAGTACTTC.

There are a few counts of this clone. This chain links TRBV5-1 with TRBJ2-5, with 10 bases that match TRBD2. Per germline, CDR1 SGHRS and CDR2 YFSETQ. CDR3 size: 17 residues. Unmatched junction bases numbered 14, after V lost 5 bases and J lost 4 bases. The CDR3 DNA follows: TGCGCCAGCAGACCAGGACTAGCGGTGGATCTCGCAGAGACCCAGTACTTC. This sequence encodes CASRPGLAVDLAETQYF.

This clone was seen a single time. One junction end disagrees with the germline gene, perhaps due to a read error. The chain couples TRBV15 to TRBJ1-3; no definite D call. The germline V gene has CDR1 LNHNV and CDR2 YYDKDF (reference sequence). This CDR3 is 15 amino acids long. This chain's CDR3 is CATSSEAFSGNTMYF. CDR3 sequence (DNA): TGTGCCACCAGCAGTGAGGCATTCTCTGGAAACACCATGTATTTT.

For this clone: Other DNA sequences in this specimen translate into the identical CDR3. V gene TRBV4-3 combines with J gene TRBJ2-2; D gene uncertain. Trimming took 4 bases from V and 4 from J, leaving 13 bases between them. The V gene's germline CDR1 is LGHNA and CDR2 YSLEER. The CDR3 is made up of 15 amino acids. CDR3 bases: TGCGCCAGCAGCCCGTACCAGACTGGCACCGGGGAGCTGTTTTTT. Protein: CASSPYQTGTGELFF.

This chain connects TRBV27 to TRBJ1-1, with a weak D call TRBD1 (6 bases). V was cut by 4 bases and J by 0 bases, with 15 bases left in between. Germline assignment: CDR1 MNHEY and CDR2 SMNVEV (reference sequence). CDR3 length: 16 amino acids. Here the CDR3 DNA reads TGTGCCAGCAGTTCCACGCTACAGGGCATGAACACTGAAGCTTTCTTT. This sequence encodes CASSSTLQGMNTEAFF.

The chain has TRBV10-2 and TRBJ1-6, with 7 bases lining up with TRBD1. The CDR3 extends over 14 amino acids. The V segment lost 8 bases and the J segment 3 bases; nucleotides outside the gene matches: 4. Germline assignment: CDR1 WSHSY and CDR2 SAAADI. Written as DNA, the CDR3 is TGCGCCAGCGGAACAGGGGACTATAATTCACCCCTCCACTTT. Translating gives CASGTGDYNSPLHF.